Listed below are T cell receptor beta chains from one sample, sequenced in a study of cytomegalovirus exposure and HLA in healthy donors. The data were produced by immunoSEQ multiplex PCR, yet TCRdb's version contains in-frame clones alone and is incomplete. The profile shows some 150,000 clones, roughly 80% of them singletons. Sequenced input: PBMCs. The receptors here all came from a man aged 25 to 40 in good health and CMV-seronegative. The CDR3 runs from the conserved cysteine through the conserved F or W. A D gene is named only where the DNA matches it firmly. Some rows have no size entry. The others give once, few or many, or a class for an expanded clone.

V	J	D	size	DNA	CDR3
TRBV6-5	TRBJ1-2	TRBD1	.	TGTGCCAGCAGTTGGACAGGTTATGGCTACACCTTC	CASSWTGYGYTF
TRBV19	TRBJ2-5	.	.	TGTGCCAGTAGTTCCCCGGTAATGACTTCGGCCCAGTACTTC	CASSSPVMTSAQYF
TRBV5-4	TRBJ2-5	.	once	TGTGCCAGCAGCTTGCTCCGGGCAGTCGGGGATTTAGTAGAGACCCAGTACTTC	CASSLLRAVGDLVETQYF
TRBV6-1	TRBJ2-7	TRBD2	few	TGTGCCAGCAGAACTAGCGGTTCCTACGAGCAGTACTTC	CASRTSGSYEQYF
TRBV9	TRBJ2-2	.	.	TGTGCCAGCAGCGTGGGCGTAACGAACACCGGGGAGCTGTTTTTT	CASSVGVTNTGELFF
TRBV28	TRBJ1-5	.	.	TGTGCCAGCAGGCGGGACCACCAGCCCCAGCATTTT	CASRRDHQPQHF
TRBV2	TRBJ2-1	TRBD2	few	TGTGCCAGCAGTCCGATACCGGGACTAGGCGACAATGAGCAGTTCTTC	CASSPIPGLGDNEQFF
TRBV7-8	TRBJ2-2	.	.	TGTGCCAGCAGCCCTCGCAGGGTGAACACCGGGGAGCTGTTTTTT	CASSPRRVNTGELFF
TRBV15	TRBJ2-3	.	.	TGTGCCACCAGCAGAGGTATAAGCACAGATACGCAGTATTTT	CATSRGISTDTQYF
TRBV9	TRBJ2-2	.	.	TGTGCCAGCAGCCCCAGGGTAACCGGGGAGCTGTTTTTT	CASSPRVTGELFF
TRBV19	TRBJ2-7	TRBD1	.	TGTGCCAGTAGTGACAGGGGGCGATACGAGCAGTACTTC	CASSDRGRYEQYF
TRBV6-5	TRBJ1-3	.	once	TGTGCCAGCCAGGGCGCTGGAAACACCATATATTTT	CASQGAGNTIYF
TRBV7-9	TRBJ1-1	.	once	TGTTCCAGCAGCTTTAGACTGGCAGGGTCGTTGGAAGCTTTCTTT	CSSSFRLAGSLEAFF
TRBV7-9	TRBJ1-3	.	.	TGTGCCAGCAGCTTACTCGGGGGTAGAGGAAACACCATATATTTT	CASSLLGGRGNTIYF
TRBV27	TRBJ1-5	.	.	TGTGCCAGCAGTTTACTTTCAGGGTTCAATCAGCCCCAGCATTTT	CASSLLSGFNQPQHF
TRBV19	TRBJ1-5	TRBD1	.	TGTGCCAGTAGTATGACAGGGGGCAATCAGCCCCAGCATTTT	CASSMTGGNQPQHF
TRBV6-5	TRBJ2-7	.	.	TGTGCCAGCAGCCCTTCAACAGGCTCCTACGAGCAGTACTTC	CASSPSTGSYEQYF
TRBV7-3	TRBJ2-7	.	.	TGTGCCAGCAGCTTATCAGAGGCCTACGAGCAGTACTTC	CASSLSEAYEQYF
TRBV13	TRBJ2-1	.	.	TGTGCCAGCCACTTGGAGTCGTCAAATTCCTACAATGAGCAGTTCTTC	CASHLESSNSYNEQFF
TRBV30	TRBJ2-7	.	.	TGTGCCTATGGGAGGATTAATTACGAGCAGTACTTC	CAYGRINYEQYF
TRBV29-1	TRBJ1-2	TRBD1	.	TGCAGCGTTGAAGACAGGACAGGGGGGATACCTCCTTGGGTCTATGGCTACACCTTC	CSVEDRTGGIPPWVYGYTF
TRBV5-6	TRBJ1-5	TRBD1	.	TGTGCCAGCAGCTTTGGGACAGCCTCCAATCAGCCCCAGCATTTT	CASSFGTASNQPQHF
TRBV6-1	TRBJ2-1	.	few	TGTGCCAGCCCGGGAGCCTACAATGAGCAGTTCTTC	CASPGAYNEQFF
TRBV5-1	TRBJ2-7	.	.	TGCGCCAGCAGCCCCGGAGGCATGCCGGGGTACGAGCAGTACTTC	CASSPGGMPGYEQYF
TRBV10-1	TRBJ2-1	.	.	TGCGCCAGCAATGGCGGAGGCAACAATGAGCAGTTCTTC	CASNGGGNNEQFF
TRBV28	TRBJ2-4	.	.	TGTGCCAGCAGTGCATCAGATTTAGCCAAAAACATTCAGTACTTC	CASSASDLAKNIQYF
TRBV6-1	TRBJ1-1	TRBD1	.	TGTGCCAGCACTTTCGGACAGGGTCGGACTGAAGCTTTCTTT	CASTFGQGRTEAFF
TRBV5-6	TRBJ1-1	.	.	TGTGCCAGCAGCTTCAACATAGGGGTACGTGTGAACACTGAAGCTTTCTTT	CASSFNIGVRVNTEAFF
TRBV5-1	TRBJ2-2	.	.	TGCGCCAGCAGGGTAGAAACCGGGGAGCTGTTTTTT	CASRVETGELFF
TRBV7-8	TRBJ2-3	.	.	TGTGCCAGCACCCTCACCTCGGTAATCACAGATACGCAGTATTTT	CASTLTSVITDTQYF
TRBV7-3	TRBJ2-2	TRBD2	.	TGTGCCAGCAAGAGTAGCGGGGGCCCGGGGACCGGGGAGCTGTTTTTT	CASKSSGGPGTGELFF
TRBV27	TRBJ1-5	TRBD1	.	TGTGCCAGCCGTTTGACAGGGGGTAATCAGCCCCAGCATTTT	CASRLTGGNQPQHF
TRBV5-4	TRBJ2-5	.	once	TGTGCCAGCAGCTTAGCGGGCCAGAAAGAGACCCAGTACTTC	CASSLAGQKETQYF
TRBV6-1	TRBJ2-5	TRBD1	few	TGTGCCAGCAGTACAGACAGGGGTCAAGAGACCCAGTACTTC	CASSTDRGQETQYF
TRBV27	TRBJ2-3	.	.	TGTGCCAGCAGCCTTTGGACAACCCCGGCAGATACGCAGTATTTT	CASSLWTTPADTQYF
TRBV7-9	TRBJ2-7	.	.	TGTTCCAGCAGCTTATCAGGGTATGAGCAGTACTTC	CSSSLSGYEQYF
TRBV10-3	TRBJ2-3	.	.	TGTGCCTGCGGGCCTAGCACAGATACGCAGTATTTT	CACGPSTDTQYF
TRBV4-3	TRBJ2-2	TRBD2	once	TGCGCCAGCAGCCAAGAGGGGACTAGGACTGGGGAGCTGTTTTTT	CASSQEGTRTGELFF
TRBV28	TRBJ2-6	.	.	TGTGCCAGCACCCCCCCCGGGACTGGGGCCAACGTCCTGACTTTC	CASTPPGTGANVLTF
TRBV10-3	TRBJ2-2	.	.	TGTGCCATCAGCTACGCCATTGCTCCCGGGGAGCTGTTTTTT	CAISYAIAPGELFF
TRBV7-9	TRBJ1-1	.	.	TGTGCCAGCAGCTTCAGGGGACAAATGAACACTGAAGCTTTCTTT	CASSFRGQMNTEAFF
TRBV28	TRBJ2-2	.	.	TGTGCCAGCAGGGAGGCAGGCCCGAACACCGGGGAGCTGTTTTTT	CASREAGPNTGELFF
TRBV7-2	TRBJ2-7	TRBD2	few	TGTGCCAGCAGTAGAGGACTAGGTCTCTACGAGCAGTACTTC	CASSRGLGLYEQYF
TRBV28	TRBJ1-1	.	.	TGTGCCAGCAGTTTAGGGTGGGGGAGGGGTATGAACACTGAAGCTTTCTTT	CASSLGWGRGMNTEAFF
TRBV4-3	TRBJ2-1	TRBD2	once	TGCGCCAGCAGCCAAGAAGGGAGGGCAGTTGTCGATGAGCAGTTCTTC	CASSQEGRAVVDEQFF
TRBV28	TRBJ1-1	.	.	TGTGCCAGCAGTGAGCGACAGAGTTCGAACACTGAAGCTTTCTTT	CASSERQSSNTEAFF
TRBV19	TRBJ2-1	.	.	TGTGCCAGTAGTATTACAGCGGGCCCCTACAATGAGCAGTTCTTC	CASSITAGPYNEQFF
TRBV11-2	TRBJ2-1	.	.	TGTGCCAGCAGCTCGTGGAGGGGGCTTTACAATGAGCAGTTCTTC	CASSSWRGLYNEQFF